The rows below give T cell receptor beta chains drawn from one sample of a study of CD8 T cells in ankylosing spondylitis. TCRdb fed the 5' RACE reads into MiXCR, producing one record per CDR3 protein. The table shows around 99,000 distinct CDR3 sequences, with 8.8% occurring only once. The sequenced sample was blood, either unsorted or a sorted T cell fraction (not recorded which). These receptors came from a male donor with ankylosing spondylitis or in good health (not recorded which). Each CDR3 is given with its conserved first and last residue. Fields, in order: CDR3 length, V gene, clone size, J gene, D gene, CDR3 DNA, CDR3 protein. D genes are given only for firm matches. Clone size, where shown, is once, few, many, or a class for clones that have expanded.

>14|TRBV2|NA|TRBJ2-1|NA
TGTGCCAGCAGTGACCGGACACACTACAATGAGCAGTTCTTC
CASSDRTHYNEQFF
>11|TRBV6-2/TRBV6-3|many|TRBJ2-7|NA
TGTGCCAGCAGTTACTACGACGAGCAGTACTTC
CASSYYDEQYF
>16|TRBV28|many|TRBJ2-5|TRBD2
TGTGCCAGCAGTGAAACGGGACTAGCGCAACAAGAGACCCAGTACTTC
CASSETGLAQQETQYF
>14|TRBV20-1|many|TRBJ2-7|TRBD1
TGCAGTGCTACCGGACAGGCAGGGGCCTACGAGCAGTACTTC
CSATGQAGAYEQYF
>16|TRBV11-2|few|TRBJ2-4|NA
TGTGCCAGCAGCTTAGGGTCTAGCGTAGCCAAAAACATTCAGTACTTC
CASSLGSSVAKNIQYF
>13|TRBV29-1|many|TRBJ2-5|TRBD2
TGCAGCGTTGGTGCGGGGGGGCAAGAGACCCAGTACTTC
CSVGAGGQETQYF
>12|TRBV7-9|many|TRBJ2-1|NA
TGTGCCAGCAGCTCCAGGGGCGATGAGCAGTTCTTC
CASSSRGDEQFF
>15|TRBV29-1|many|TRBJ1-1|TRBD1
TGCAGCGTTGAAGATAGGGTCAGGGGGAGCACTGAAGCTTTCTTT
CSVEDRVRGSTEAFF
>13|TRBV29-1|many|TRBJ2-7|NA
TGCAGCGTTGAATGGGGGTCCTCCTACGAGCAGTACTTC
CSVEWGSSYEQYF
>15|TRBV29-1|NA|TRBJ2-1|TRBD1
TGCAGCGTCAGGAGCGGGACAGGGGGCCAAAATGAGCAGTTCTTC
CSVRSGTGGQNEQFF
>15|TRBV25-1|many|TRBJ2-1|NA
TGTGCCAGCAGTGCAGGGGCGAGCTCCTACAATGAGCAGTTCTTC
CASSAGASSYNEQFF
>14|TRBV20-1|many|TRBJ2-1|NA
TGCAGTGCTAGAGATCCTAGATCCTACAATGAGCAGTTCTTC
CSARDPRSYNEQFF
>16|TRBV27|many|TRBJ1-6|TRBD1
TGTGCCAGCAGTTTCCGGGACAGGGGTGGTAATTCACCCCTCCACTTT
CASSFRDRGGNSPLHF
>14|TRBV4-2|many|TRBJ1-1|TRBD1
TGTGCCAGCAGCCCGGGGACAGTGAACACTGAAGCTTTCTTT
CASSPGTVNTEAFF
>14|TRBV7-2|many|TRBJ1-2|TRBD1
TGTGCCAGCAGCGGGGACAGGGGGCAGGGAGGCTACACCTTC
CASSGDRGQGGYTF
>15|TRBV6-8|NA|TRBJ2-5|TRBD2
TGTGCCAGCAACCTAGCGGGGCGGACCTGGGAGACCCAGTACTTC
CASNLAGRTWETQYF
>12|TRBV7-9|few|TRBJ2-4|NA
TGTGCCAGCAGCCCCCCCACCAACATTCAGTACTTC
CASSPPTNIQYF
>16|TRBV20-1|many|TRBJ2-7|TRBD2
TGCAGTGCTAGACCGGGGGGGGCGCCAAGCTCCTACGAGCAGTACTTC
CSARPGGAPSSYEQYF
>13|TRBV6-2/TRBV6-3|many|TRBJ1-1|TRBD1
TGTGCCAGCAGTCAGAACAGGGGCGCTGAAGCTTTCTTT
CASSQNRGAEAFF
>14|TRBV9|NA|TRBJ2-5|TRBD2
TGTGCCAGCAGGCCCGGGACTAGCCGGGAGACCCAGTACTTC
CASRPGTSRETQYF
>13|TRBV2|few|TRBJ2-7|NA
TGTGCCAGCAGGCGGGACATACCTTACGAGCAGTACTTC
CASRRDIPYEQYF
>17|TRBV6-6|many|TRBJ1-4|NA
TGTGCCGCCGGGGGGACTCCCCTTTTCGTACGAAATGAAAAACTGTTTTTT
CAAGGTPLFVRNEKLFF
>15|TRBV5-6|few|TRBJ1-5|NA
TGTGCCAGCAGCTTGGGGGGGGGGGTTGGTCAGCCCCAGCATTTT
CASSLGGGVGQPQHF
>17|TRBV12-1|many|TRBJ2-2|NA
TGTGCCAGCAGCTTTGGTGACGGGGGCCTGAACACCGGGGAGCTGTTTTTT
CASSFGDGGLNTGELFF